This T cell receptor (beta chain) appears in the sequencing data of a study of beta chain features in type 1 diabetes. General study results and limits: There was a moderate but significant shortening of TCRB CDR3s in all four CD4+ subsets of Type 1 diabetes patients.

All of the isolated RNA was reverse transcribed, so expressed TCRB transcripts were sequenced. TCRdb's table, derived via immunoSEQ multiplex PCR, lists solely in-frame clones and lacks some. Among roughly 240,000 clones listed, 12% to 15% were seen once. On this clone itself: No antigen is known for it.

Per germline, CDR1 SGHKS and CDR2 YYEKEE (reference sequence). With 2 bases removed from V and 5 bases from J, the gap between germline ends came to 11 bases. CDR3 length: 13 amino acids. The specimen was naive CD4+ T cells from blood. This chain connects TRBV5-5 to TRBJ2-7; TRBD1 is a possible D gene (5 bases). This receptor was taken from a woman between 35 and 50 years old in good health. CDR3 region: CASSFQGWDEQYF. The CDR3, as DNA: TGTGCCAGCAGCTTCCAGGGTTGGGACGAGCAGTACTTC.